Listed below are T cell receptor beta chains from one sample, sequenced in a study of T cells in Graves' hyperthyroidism and ophthalmopathy. TCRdb fed the multiplex PCR reads into MiXCR, producing one record per CDR3 protein. The sample holds a few hundred thousand distinct CDR3 sequences; 22% are singletons and the top ten take about 49%. Sequencing input: blood. The origin of the receptors is a woman aged 65 to 85 with Graves' ophthalmopathy. The CDR3 runs from the conserved cysteine through the conserved F or W. The order of the fields is clone size, D gene, J gene, V gene, CDR3 DNA, CDR3 protein. A D gene is named only where the DNA matches it firmly. Only part of the rows carry a size: once, few, many, or a class if the clone is expanded.

abundance: few
d_gene: TRBD2
j_gene: TRBJ2-4
v_gene: TRBV6-5
CDR3nt: TGTGCCAGCAGTTACGTGGGGGGGGCCAAAAACATTCAGTACTTC
CDR3aa: CASSYVGGAKNIQYF

abundance: .
d_gene: .
j_gene: TRBJ2-7
v_gene: TRBV10-2
CDR3nt: TGCGCCAGCAGTATTGGCGACTCCTACAATGAGCAGTACTTC
CDR3aa: CASSIGDSYNEQYF

abundance: many
d_gene: .
j_gene: TRBJ1-2
v_gene: TRBV12-3/TRBV12-4
CDR3nt: TGTGCCAGCAGTTTAGATCCGGGACCGTATGGCTACACCTTC
CDR3aa: CASSLDPGPYGYTF

abundance: few
d_gene: .
j_gene: TRBJ2-7
v_gene: TRBV3-1
CDR3nt: TGTGCCAGCAGCCAAATTAGCATCGACGAGCAGTACTTC
CDR3aa: CASSQISIDEQYF

abundance: many
d_gene: TRBD1
j_gene: TRBJ1-5
v_gene: TRBV3-1
CDR3nt: TGTGCCAGCAGCCAAGCCACAGGGGGCGAACAGCCCCAGCATTTT
CDR3aa: CASSQATGGEQPQHF

abundance: .
d_gene: TRBD1
j_gene: TRBJ2-7
v_gene: TRBV6-1
CDR3nt: TGTGCCAGCAATTACCGGGGACAGGGTACCTACGAGCAGTACTTC
CDR3aa: CASNYRGQGTYEQYF

abundance: .
d_gene: TRBD2
j_gene: TRBJ2-7
v_gene: TRBV3-1
CDR3nt: TGTGCCAGCAGCCGACCACCTGGGACTAGCGGATCCTACGAGCAGTACTTC
CDR3aa: CASSRPPGTSGSYEQYF

abundance: few
d_gene: TRBD2
j_gene: TRBJ2-7
v_gene: TRBV6-2/TRBV6-3
CDR3nt: TGTGCCAGCAGAAATGGGGCGGGAGGCCGAGACTACGAGCAGTACTTC
CDR3aa: CASRNGAGGRDYEQYF

abundance: .
d_gene: .
j_gene: TRBJ2-3
v_gene: TRBV7-8
CDR3nt: TGTGCCAGCAGCTTAGTGGTGGGGCAGGATACGCAGTATTTT
CDR3aa: CASSLVVGQDTQYF

abundance: many
d_gene: .
j_gene: TRBJ2-3
v_gene: TRBV27
CDR3nt: TGTGCCAGCAGTGGATGGACAGCTGCAGATACGCAGTATTTT
CDR3aa: CASSGWTAADTQYF

abundance: many
d_gene: .
j_gene: TRBJ1-3
v_gene: TRBV18
CDR3nt: TGTGCCAGCAGCCCGGGGGGATCTGGAAACACCATATATTTT
CDR3aa: CASSPGGSGNTIYF

abundance: .
d_gene: .
j_gene: TRBJ2-2
v_gene: TRBV30
CDR3nt: TGTGCCTGGCGTAGCGGCGGGACCGGGGAGCTGTTTTTT
CDR3aa: CAWRSGGTGELFF

abundance: few
d_gene: .
j_gene: TRBJ2-7
v_gene: TRBV5-1
CDR3nt: TGCGCCAGCAGCTTGTCCGGGAGTGTCGTCTACGAGCAGTACTTC
CDR3aa: CASSLSGSVVYEQYF

abundance: .
d_gene: TRBD2
j_gene: TRBJ2-7
v_gene: TRBV6-5
CDR3nt: TGTGCCAGCAGTTCCTCGGGACTAGCGGTCTCCTACGAGCAGTACTTC
CDR3aa: CASSSSGLAVSYEQYF

abundance: .
d_gene: .
j_gene: TRBJ2-3
v_gene: TRBV19
CDR3nt: TGTGCCAGTAGTCATGCGGAGAACACAGATACGCAGTATTTT
CDR3aa: CASSHAENTDTQYF

abundance: .
d_gene: .
j_gene: TRBJ2-2
v_gene: TRBV6-2/TRBV6-3
CDR3nt: TGTGCCAGCAGTTTCGGTTTCTCCGGGGAGCTGTTTTTT
CDR3aa: CASSFGFSGELFF

abundance: .
d_gene: TRBD1
j_gene: TRBJ2-2
v_gene: TRBV2
CDR3nt: TGTGCCAGCAGCCAGGGGGCTGGTGGGACCGGGGAGCTGTTTTTT
CDR3aa: CASSQGAGGTGELFF

abundance: few
d_gene: .
j_gene: TRBJ1-2
v_gene: TRBV10-3
CDR3nt: TGTGCCATCAGCGACGGGACGGCCTATGGCTACACCTTC
CDR3aa: CAISDGTAYGYTF

abundance: few
d_gene: TRBD1
j_gene: TRBJ2-7
v_gene: TRBV5-1
CDR3nt: TGCGCCAGCAGCGGGACGGGACAGGCCTTCTACGAGCAGTACTTC
CDR3aa: CASSGTGQAFYEQYF

abundance: .
d_gene: .
j_gene: TRBJ2-7
v_gene: TRBV3-1
CDR3nt: TGTGCCAGCAGCCAAGTCAGCCCTCGCTCCGAGCAGTACTTC
CDR3aa: CASSQVSPRSEQYF

abundance: many
d_gene: .
j_gene: TRBJ1-1
v_gene: TRBV27
CDR3nt: TGTGCCAGCAGTATGACTGCTACGAACACTGAAGCTTTCTTT
CDR3aa: CASSMTATNTEAFF

abundance: .
d_gene: .
j_gene: TRBJ2-2
v_gene: TRBV20-1
CDR3nt: TGCAGTGCCAAGCCGGGTTCAGGGCTGTTTTTT
CDR3aa: CSAKPGSGLFF